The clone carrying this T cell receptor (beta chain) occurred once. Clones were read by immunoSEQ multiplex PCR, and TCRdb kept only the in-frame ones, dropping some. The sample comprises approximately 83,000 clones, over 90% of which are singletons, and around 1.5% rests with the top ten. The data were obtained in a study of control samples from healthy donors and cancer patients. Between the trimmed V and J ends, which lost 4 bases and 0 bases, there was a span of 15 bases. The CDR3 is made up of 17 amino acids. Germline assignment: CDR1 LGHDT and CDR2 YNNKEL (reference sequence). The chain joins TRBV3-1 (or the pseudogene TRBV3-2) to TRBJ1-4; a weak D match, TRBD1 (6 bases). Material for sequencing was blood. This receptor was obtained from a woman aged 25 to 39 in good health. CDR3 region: CASSPHTGQATNEKLFF. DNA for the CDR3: TGTGCCAGCAGCCCCCATACAGGGCAGGCAACTAATGAAAAACTGTTTTTT.